One sample yielded the 29 T cell receptor beta chains listed below, sequenced in a study of blood T cell repertoires in COVID-19. Profiled with immunoSEQ multiplex PCR; TCRdb holds only in-frame clones, not every one. Of roughly 360,000 clones in the sample, approximately 89% were seen once. Sample: PBMCs or T cells enriched from blood (not recorded which). The receptors were gathered from a young man who had recovered from COVID-19.

For the CDR3, the DNA is TGTGCCAGAAGCTGTACCAGGGGGCAGGACTATGGCTACACCTTC. This sequence encodes CARSCTRGQDYGYTF. J is TRBJ1-2 and V is TRBV5-3; TRBD1 matches at 8 bases. TRBV5-3 is classed as an ORF, of uncertain function. The CDR3 contains 15 residues. V lost 3 bases to trimming and J lost 3 bases; unmatched junction nucleotides: 7.

This sequence joins TRBV14 and TRBJ2-3; possible D gene TRBD1, 5 bases. From germline, CDR1 is SGHDN and CDR2 FVKESK. The germline V and J ends were trimmed by 2 bases and 6 bases, with 18 bases remaining between them. The CDR3 has 16 amino acids. CDR3 sequence reads: CASSQTYRSRSDTQYF. The CDR3 DNA reads as TGTGCCAGCAGCCAAACTTACAGGTCACGTTCCGATACGCAGTATTTT.

The CDR3 loop reads CASSRRTVANGYTF. Here the CDR3 DNA reads TGTGCCAGCAGTCGACGAACAGTTGCTAATGGCTACACCTTC. This rearrangement joins TRBV7-2 to TRBJ1-2; D is undetermined. CDR1 SGHTA and CDR2 FQGNSA come from the germline V gene. The V end lost 6 bases, the J end lost 6 bases, and 17 bases lay between the germline ends. The CDR3 covers 14 residues. The variable domain in full, completed from reference TRBV7-2 and TRBJ1-2, reads GAGVSQSPSNKVTEKGKDVELRCDPISGHTALYWYRQSLGQGLEFLIYFQGNSAPDKSGLPSDRFSAERTGGSVSTLTIQRTQQEDSAVYLCASSRRTVANGYTFGSGTRLTVV.

This clone was detected only once. V gene TRBV6-2 or TRBV6-3 combines with J gene TRBJ1-3, with D perhaps TRBD1 (6 bases). The CDR3 is made up of 14 amino acids. Trimming took off 6 bases at V and 1 base at J, with 10 bases between the two ends. The germline CDR1 and CDR2 sequences are MNHEY and SVGEGT. CDR3 region: CASSPGQSGNTIYF. DNA of the CDR3: TGTGCCAGCAGCCCAGGACAGTCTGGAAACACCATATATTTT.

This chain joins TRBV4-3 and TRBJ1-5; tentative D call: TRBD1 (6 bases). The germline V and J ends were trimmed by 1 base and 3 bases, with 10 bases remaining between them. The CDR3 has 15 amino acids. Germline values: CDR1 LGHNA, CDR2 YSLEER. The CDR3 here is CASSQGNRDNQPQHF. The CDR3 DNA reads as TGCGCCAGCAGCCAAGGGAACAGGGACAATCAGCCCCAGCATTTT.

This clone was counted a single time. The chain is built from TRBV13 and TRBJ2-7; 7 bases line up with TRBD2. V shed 1 base, J shed 5 bases, and the junction held 5 bases outside the gene matches. The CDR3 sequence is 14 residues long. The germline CDR1 and CDR2 sequences are PRHDT and FYEKMQ (reference sequence). The CDR3 protein is CASSLEVAGNEQYF. Here the CDR3 DNA reads TGTGCCAGCAGCTTAGAAGTAGCGGGCAACGAGCAGTACTTC.

The chain joins TRBV19 to TRBJ2-4; no clear D gene. This CDR3 has 14 amino acids. Germline-derived CDR1 and CDR2 are LNHDA and SQIVND (reference sequence). The ends were cut back, 1 base at V and 13 bases at J, with 17 bases in the middle. The CDR3: CASSIGGRSPGQYF. CDR3 nucleotide sequence: TGTGCCAGTAGTATAGGAGGCCGAAGCCCCGGCCAGTACTTC.

The chain links TRBV14 to TRBJ2-2; D is uncertain. This CDR3 is built from 16 residues. Trimming left V 2 bases short and J 6 bases short, with 16 bases between. In germline, CDR1 is SGHDN, CDR2 FVKESK. CDR3 sequence: CASSQYYPASAGELFF. The DNA for the CDR3 is TGTGCCAGCAGCCAATACTACCCCGCAAGCGCCGGGGAGCTGTTTTTT.

This clone occurred a few times. The chain recombines TRBV5-4 with TRBJ1-6; D may be TRBD1 (6 bases). The CDR3 spans 14 residues. V was trimmed by 4 bases and J by 7 bases, leaving 12 bases between them. CDR1 and CDR2 from the germline V gene are SGHNT and YYREEE (reference sequence). The CDR3 coding sequence is TGTGCCAGCAGCCCGGGACAAGAAAATTCACCCCTCCACTTT. Residues: CASSPGQENSPLHF. Based on the CDR3 plus reference TRBV5-4 and TRBJ1-6, the full variable domain is ETGVTQSPTHLIKTRGQQVTLRCSSQSGHNTVSWYQQALGQGPQFIFQYYREEENGRGNFPPRFSGLQFPNYSSELNVNALELDDSALYLCASSPGQENSPLHFGNGTRLTVT.

The rearrangement links TRBV28 to TRBJ1-4; D is undetermined. The CDR3 is made up of 15 amino acids. Germline V gene lookup returns CDR1 MDHEN and CDR2 SYDVKM. Trimming pared 1 base from V and 2 bases from J, leaving 8 bases between. CDR3 protein: CASSLFLETNEKLFF. CDR3 nucleotide sequence: TGTGCCAGCAGTTTATTCTTGGAGACTAATGAAAAACTGTTTTTT.

This sequence joins TRBV5-6 and TRBJ1-1; D not resolved. The CDR3 extends over 15 amino acids. Trimming left V 4 bases short and J 2 bases short, with 15 bases between. Germline CDR1 reads SGHDT; CDR2 reads YYEEEE. CDR3 DNA: TGTGCCAGCAGCCTAATTGACACCCCCAACACTGAAGCTTTCTTT. Encoded protein: CASSLIDTPNTEAFF.

V gene TRBV15 combines with J gene TRBJ2-7; no firm D call. Trimming pared 5 bases from V and 3 bases from J, leaving 8 bases between. The CDR3 is made up of 12 amino acids. The germline gives CDR1 LNHNV, CDR2 YYDKDF (reference sequence). CDR3 loop: CATSPNGYEQYF. CDR3 in DNA: TGTGCCACCAGCCCTAACGGCTACGAGCAGTACTTC.

This chain uses TRBV4-1 with TRBJ1-5, with D possibly TRBD1 on 6 matching bases. The CDR3 length is 15 residues. Germline V lookup: CDR1 MGHRA, CDR2 YSYEKL. V shed 4 bases and J shed 3 bases, with 13 bases lying between them. Here the CDR3 reads CASSLYAGDNQPQHF. The DNA for the CDR3 is TGCGCCAGCAGCCTCTATGCAGGGGACAATCAGCCCCAGCATTTT.

The rearrangement uses TRBV5-6 and TRBJ1-6; TRBD1 agrees at 7 bases. The V gene end was trimmed by 4 bases and the J gene end by 6 bases; junction bases not matched to a gene: 7. From germline, CDR1 is SGHDT and CDR2 YYEEEE. The CDR3 contains 15 residues. CDR3 in DNA: TGTGCCAGCAGCCCTAGAGGGGGCGGTAATTCACCCCTCCACTTT. Amino acid sequence: CASSPRGGGNSPLHF.

This clone was seen only once. V gene TRBV30 combines with J gene TRBJ1-3; the D is unclear. Deletions cut 0 bases from V and 2 bases from J, with 8 bases between. The CDR3 runs to 14 residues. CDR1 and CDR2 from the germline V gene are GTSNPN and SVGIG (reference sequence). The CDR3 reads CAWSVGLTGNTIYF. The CDR3 nucleotides read TGTGCCTGGAGTGTGGGCCTCACTGGAAACACCATATATTTT.

CDR3 in amino acids: CAINPGSSGNTIYF. In DNA form, the CDR3 reads TGTGCCATCAATCCGGGGTCCTCTGGAAACACCATATATTTT. The genes are TRBV10-3 and TRBJ1-3; D is uncertain. CDR1 is ENHRY and CDR2 is SYGVKD in the germline V gene. The germline V and J ends were trimmed by 7 bases and 0 bases, with 10 bases remaining between them. This CDR3 region has 14 residues.

In regard to this clone: This CDR3 is also generated by other DNA sequences in the sample. V is TRBV5-1 and J is TRBJ1-1; 10 nucleotides agree with TRBD1. With 0 bases clipped from V and 8 bases from J, the junction kept 1 base outside the gene matches. CDR1 SGHRS and CDR2 YFSETQ come from the germline V gene. The CDR3 runs to 13 residues. The CDR3 bases are TGCGCCAGCAGCTTGGAGGGACAGGGGGAAGCTTTCTTT. Translated, it gives CASSLEGQGEAFF.

The chain has TRBV12-5 and TRBJ2-2; possible D gene TRBD1, 7 bases. The CDR3 contains 18 residues. Trimming pared 2 bases from V and 6 bases from J, leaving 22 bases between. The germline V gene encodes CDR1 LGHNT and CDR2 FRNRAP. This chain's CDR3 is CASGLQGDFVFSSGELFF. CDR3 DNA sequence: TGTGCTAGTGGTTTGCAGGGGGACTTCGTTTTTTCATCCGGGGAGCTGTTTTTT.

The V gene is TRBV3-1 (or the pseudogene TRBV3-2), the J gene TRBJ1-6, with a possible D match to TRBD1 (6 bases). The CDR3 runs to 15 residues. Trimming cost V 5 bases and J 8 bases, with 16 bases left between them. Germline lookup yields CDR1 LGHDT and CDR2 YNNKEL (reference sequence). The CDR3 loop reads CASSSPGTSDSPLHF. The CDR3 DNA sequence: TGTGCCAGCAGCTCCCCAGGGACATCGGATTCACCCCTCCACTTT.

This chain uses TRBV9 with TRBJ1-5; no definite D call. CDR3 size: 12 residues. The germline V and J ends were trimmed by 7 bases and 4 bases, with 9 bases remaining between them. CDR1 is SGDLS, CDR2 YYNGEE, per germline. The CDR3 is CASGGRNQPQHF. CDR3 bases: TGTGCCAGCGGCGGCAGAAATCAGCCCCAGCATTTT.

This sequence joins TRBV2 and TRBJ1-6, with 9 bases fitting TRBD1. The length of the CDR3 is 14 residues. Germline lookup yields CDR1 SNHLY and CDR2 FYNNEI. The J segment lost 10 bases and the V segment lost 6 bases, leaving 7 bases of the junction unmatched. CDR3 region: CASRSGTGNSPLHF. The CDR3 DNA reads TGTGCCAGCAGATCCGGGACAGGGAACTCACCCCTCCACTTT.

V is TRBV6-1 and J is TRBJ1-2; no reliable D call. CDR1 MNHNS and CDR2 SASEGT come from the germline V gene. This CDR3 comprises 14 residues. Deletions cut 1 base from V and 4 bases from J, with 10 bases between. Written as DNA, the CDR3 is TGTGCCAGCAGTGAAGGCCCCCGGGTCTATGGCTACACCTTC. Amino acids: CASSEGPRVYGYTF.

The CDR3 DNA sequence: TGTGCCAGCAGTGAAGAAGCAGGGGCTAATTCACCCCTCCACTTT. Its translation is CASSEEAGANSPLHF. J is TRBJ1-6 and V is TRBV6-1, with D possibly TRBD1 on 6 matching bases. The CDR3 spans 15 residues. V lost 1 base to trimming and J lost 6 bases, with 10 bases between them. Germline CDR1 is MNHNS and CDR2 is SASEGT.

This clone appeared many times. This chain connects TRBV6-5 to TRBJ1-6; D might be TRBD1 (5 bases). The CDR3 sequence is 13 residues long. Germline lookup yields CDR1 MNHEY and CDR2 SVGAGI. The V end lost 4 bases, the J end lost 7 bases, and 8 bases lay between the germline ends. DNA of the CDR3: TGTGCCAGCAGTTCCCCAGGGAATTCACCCCTCCACTTT. Its protein product is CASSSPGNSPLHF.

The V and J genes are TRBV7-9 and TRBJ2-2; a weak D match, TRBD2 (5 bases). CDR1 is SEHNR, CDR2 FQNEAQ, per germline (reference sequence). Trimming took 2 bases from V and 7 from J, leaving 17 bases between them. The length of the CDR3 is 16 residues. Here the CDR3 reads CASSLIRGSASGELFF. The CDR3 DNA reads as TGTGCCAGCAGCTTAATCCGGGGTTCAGCAAGCGGGGAGCTGTTTTTT.

In the case of this clone: The sample carries other DNA sequences with the same CDR3. The V and J genes are TRBV30 and TRBJ1-2; a possible D gene is TRBD1 (5 bases). Germline values: CDR1 GTSNPN, CDR2 SVGIG (reference sequence). Trimming took off 0 bases at V and 5 bases at J, with 7 bases between the two ends. This CDR3 spans 12 amino acids. The CDR3 region is CAWSVGGYGYTF. For the CDR3, the DNA is TGTGCCTGGAGTGTGGGGGGGTATGGCTACACCTTC.

The rearrangement uses TRBV11-2 and TRBJ2-7, with 13 bases matching TRBD2. The CDR3 runs to 15 residues. Losses at the gene ends were 5 bases for V and 3 bases for J; bases not matched to a gene: 4. Germline V gene data show CDR1 as SGHAT and CDR2 as FQNNGV. Here the CDR3 DNA reads TGTGCCAGCAGCCCTCGGACTAGCGGGAGCTACGAGCAGTACTTC. The encoded protein is CASSPRTSGSYEQYF.

The chain couples TRBV12-3 or TRBV12-4 to TRBJ2-5; D not resolved. The V end was cut by 8 bases, the J end by 5 bases, with 6 bases between. This CDR3 is built from 10 residues. DNA for the CDR3: TGTGCCAGCGGCCAGGAGACCCAGTACTTC. Its translation: CASGQETQYF.

The chain has TRBV27 and TRBJ1-6; D is uncertain. CDR3 length: 15 amino acids. Germline V gene data show CDR1 as MNHEY and CDR2 as SMNVEV (reference sequence). Trimming cost V 5 bases and J 0 bases, with 8 bases left between them. The CDR3 spells CASSREVSYNSPLHF. The CDR3 nucleotides read TGTGCCAGCAGTAGGGAGGTCTCCTATAATTCACCCCTCCACTTT.